This entry lists 18 T cell receptor beta chains sequenced from one sample in a study of Ad26.COV2.S vaccination and SARS-CoV-2 variants. Treatment denoted: some 19 received Ad26.COV2.S at low or high dose, single or two shots; several received placebo; per-sample allocation not given. Sampling occurred on day 63 after the first vaccine or placebo injection. Sequencing used immunoSEQ multiplex PCR; TCRdb keeps in-frame clones, though not all of them. The table lists about 400,000 clones, over 75% of them singletons, with under 2% in the top ten. The source was peripheral blood, collected in a trial of Ad26.COV2.S vaccine versus placebo. Receptors were obtained from a person aged 18-65 years who received the Ad26.COV2.S COVID-19 vaccine or a placebo.

V and J are TRBV11-3 and TRBJ2-7, with 14 bases lining up with TRBD2. V gave up 5 bases and J gave up 3 bases; unmatched junction bases: 9. CDR1 and CDR2 from the germline V gene are SGHNT and YENEEA. The CDR3 loop spans 17 amino acids. CDR3 sequence (DNA): TGTGCCAGCAGCCAGACTAGCGGGAGGGCTTCATTCTACGAGCAGTACTTC. Encoded protein: CASSQTSGRASFYEQYF.

The V gene is TRBV7-9, the J gene TRBJ2-3; the D gene is possibly TRBD2 (5 bases). CDR1 is SEHNR and CDR2 is FQNEAQ in the germline V gene (reference sequence). This CDR3 comprises 15 residues. Trimming stripped 7 bases from V and 2 bases from J, with 16 bases between. CDR3 protein: CASTEGNSFTDTQYF. DNA of the CDR3: TGTGCCAGCACCGAGGGCAACTCCTTCACAGATACGCAGTATTTT.

CDR3 amino acids: CASSWTGTANQPQHF. In DNA, the CDR3 is TGCGCCAGCAGCTGGACCGGGACAGCTAATCAGCCCCAGCATTTT. The chain recombines TRBV5-1 with TRBJ1-5, with 7 bases identical to TRBD1. The germline gives CDR1 SGHRS, CDR2 YFSETQ. The CDR3 loop spans 15 amino acids. The V and J ends lost 3 bases and 4 bases, in that order; junction bases with no gene match: 7.

The genes are TRBV9 and TRBJ2-2; D not certain. Germline CDR1 and CDR2: SGDLS and YYNGEE. V gave up 4 bases and J gave up 0 bases, with 1 base separating them. CDR3 length: 12 amino acids. CDR3 coding DNA: TGTGCCAGCAGCTCGAACACCGGGGAGCTGTTTTTT. It translates to CASSSNTGELFF.

The chain couples TRBV5-4 to TRBJ2-1; 9 positions match TRBD1. CDR1 is SGHNT, CDR2 YYREEE, per germline (reference sequence). V dropped 4 bases and J dropped 0; count of bases not matched to a gene: 2. This CDR3 is built from 15 residues. The CDR3 is CASSPDRGSYNEQFF. The CDR3, as DNA: TGTGCCAGCAGCCCGGACAGGGGCTCCTACAATGAGCAGTTCTTC.

The V call is TRBV12-2, the J call TRBJ1-5; TRBD1, the table's D call, was not compared with the DNA. TRBV12-2 is classified as a pseudogene. The CDR3 has 14 residues. CDR3: CASRSGTGVQPQHF. CDR3 DNA sequence: TGTGCAAGTCGCTCCGGGACAGGGGTTCAGCCCCAGCATTTT.

The J gene is TRBJ1-2, the V gene TRBV28; D gene ambiguous. This CDR3 region has 15 residues. CDR1 and CDR2 (germline): MDHEN, SYDVKM. Trimming left V 1 base short and J 1 base short, with 10 bases between. The CDR3 is CASSLSGSINYGYTF. The DNA for the CDR3 is TGTGCCAGCAGTTTATCTGGGTCGATTAACTATGGCTACACCTTC.

The chain combines TRBV13 with TRBJ1-6; 7 bases map to TRBD1. The germline CDR1 and CDR2 sequences are PRHDT and FYEKMQ (reference sequence). The V gene end was trimmed by 4 bases and the J gene end by 9 bases; junction bases not matched to a gene: 6. The CDR3 consists of 14 residues. The CDR3: CASSSSGGGSPLHF. In nucleotides, the CDR3 is TGTGCCAGCAGCTCCTCAGGGGGGGGTTCACCCCTCCACTTT.

The chain couples TRBV6-2 or TRBV6-3 to TRBJ2-6; 7 nucleotides agree with TRBD1. Trimming removed 0 bases from V and 0 bases from J; junction bases left unmatched: 2. The CDR3 loop spans 17 amino acids. Germline V lookup: CDR1 MNHEY, CDR2 SVGEGT. Written as DNA, the CDR3 is TGTGCCAGCAGTTACTCAGGGGGCGCCTCTGGGGCCAACGTCCTGACTTTC. It encodes CASSYSGGASGANVLTF.

The genes are TRBV28 and TRBJ2-7; 13 nucleotides match TRBD2. CDR3 length: 16 residues. The germline V gene has CDR1 MDHEN and CDR2 SYDVKM. The trim removed 5 bases at V and 3 bases at J, leaving 7 bases unmatched. The CDR3 DNA follows: TGTGCCAGCAGTCATCTAGGGACTAGCGGGAACTACGAGCAGTACTTC. Protein: CASSHLGTSGNYEQYF.

The J gene is TRBJ2-2, the V gene TRBV9, with 8 nucleotides matching TRBD1. This CDR3 region has 16 residues. The V gene's germline CDR1 is SGDLS and CDR2 YYNGEE. The ends lost 0 bases at V and 6 bases at J; junction bases unmatched: 7. The DNA of the CDR3 is TGTGCCAGCAGCGTAGCGGGACAGGTATTTGCCGGGGAGCTGTTTTTT. As protein: CASSVAGQVFAGELFF.

The chain links TRBV3-1 (or the pseudogene TRBV3-2) to TRBJ2-3; D is unclear. Germline V gene sequence: CDR1 LGHDT, CDR2 YNNKEL (reference sequence). V was shortened by 4 bases and J by 5 bases, with 19 bases between the two germline ends. CDR3 size: 16 residues. The CDR3 DNA reads as TGTGCCAGCAGCCCCTCCGTCGTGGGGTATGGAGATACGCAGTATTTT. It specifies CASSPSVVGYGDTQYF.

The rearrangement links TRBV7-2 to TRBJ2-3; 7 bases match TRBD2. This CDR3 spans 14 amino acids. The V gene end was trimmed by 5 bases and the J gene end by 4 bases; junction bases not matched to a gene: 6. CDR1 and CDR2 from the germline V gene are SGHTA and FQGNSA. The CDR3 is CASSRGVGADTQYF. The CDR3 DNA follows: TGTGCCAGCAGCCGGGGGGTGGGGGCAGATACGCAGTATTTT.

This chain uses TRBV19 with TRBJ2-7, with 7 bases aligning to TRBD1. The CDR3 runs to 14 residues. Germline values: CDR1 LNHDA, CDR2 SQIVND (reference sequence). V lost 3 bases to trimming and J lost 0 bases; unmatched junction nucleotides: 2. The CDR3 DNA follows: TGTGCCAGTAGTATGGGGGACAGCTCCTACGAGCAGTACTTC. Protein sequence: CASSMGDSSYEQYF.

Here the CDR3 reads CASSPPGTAVGYTF. The CDR3, as DNA: TGTGCCAGCAGCCCTCCTGGGACAGCGGTGGGCTACACCTTC. The V call is TRBV9, the J call TRBJ1-2; 7 nucleotides line up with TRBD1. This CDR3 has 14 amino acids. With 4 bases clipped from V and 8 bases from J, the junction kept 11 bases outside the gene matches. The germline gives CDR1 SGDLS, CDR2 YYNGEE.

The V and J genes are TRBV28 and TRBJ1-5; 9 positions match TRBD1. V dropped 5 bases and J dropped 0; count of bases not matched to a gene: 5. This CDR3 contains 16 residues. Germline CDR1 and CDR2: MDHEN and SYDVKM. CDR3 sequence: CASSGGTGFSNQPQHF. CDR3 DNA: TGTGCCAGCAGTGGGGGGACAGGGTTTAGCAATCAGCCCCAGCATTTT.

This chain links TRBV24-1 with TRBJ2-6; D is possibly TRBD2 (5 bases). This CDR3 is built from 17 residues. The germline V gene encodes CDR1 KGHDR and CDR2 SFDVKD. Between the trimmed V and J ends, which lost 6 bases and 0 bases, there was a span of 14 bases. The CDR3 is CATSPRAGSSGANVLTF. CDR3 bases: TGTGCCACCAGTCCCCGGGCGGGTAGCTCTGGGGCCAACGTCCTGACTTTC.

The V call is TRBV28, the J call TRBJ1-2, with D possibly being TRBD1 (5 bases). V was trimmed by 6 bases and J by 6 bases, leaving 17 bases between them. This CDR3 is 14 amino acids long. The germline V gene encodes CDR1 MDHEN and CDR2 SYDVKM. The DNA of the CDR3 is TGTGCCAGCAGATCACCCCGGGACCAGGATGGCTACACCTTC. Protein product: CASRSPRDQDGYTF.